One sample yielded the 22 T cell receptor beta chains listed below, sequenced in a study of cytomegalovirus exposure and HLA in healthy donors (dated by TCRdb to 2017 to 2019). The library was prepared using the immunoSEQ multiplex PCR assay. The multiplex PCR relied on a mix of 60 forward primers for TCR Vbeta segments and 13 reverse primers for TCR Jbeta segments. This immuneACCESS table, as held by TCRdb, lists in-frame sequences with V and J called but not all clones. Of the missing ones, under half trace to an unresolved V gene in checked studies; the others have no known cause. The sample table holds 250,000 to 300,000 clones, of which around four fifths were seen once. Roughly 2% of the sample comes from the top ten. Sequencing was done on a sample of PBMCs. The receptors here all came from a woman aged 40 to 50 in good health and CMV-seropositive.

Remarks on this clone: Other DNA sequences of this sample code for an identical CDR3. This chain uses TRBV6-1 with TRBJ2-7; 9 bases are a match to TRBD1. The J segment lost 1 base and the V segment lost 6 bases, leaving 7 bases of the junction unmatched. In germline, CDR1 is MNHNS, CDR2 SASEGT. The CDR3 covers 15 residues. CDR3 residues: CASSLRGQGSYEQYF. DNA of the CDR3: TGTGCCAGCAGCCTAAGGGGACAGGGATCCTACGAGCAGTACTTC.

The chain couples TRBV21-1 to TRBJ2-7; TRBD1, the table's D call, was not compared with the DNA. TRBV21-1 is tagged as a pseudogene. The CDR3 has 12 residues. The CDR3 DNA reads TGTGCCAGCAGCACAGGGGTGGACGAGCAGTACTTC. Translated, it gives CASSTGVDEQYF.

Written as DNA, the CDR3 is TGTGCCAGCAGCTTACGCGACAGGGCTGCTGGAAACACCATATATTTT. This codes for CASSLRDRAAGNTIYF. V and J are TRBV7-2 and TRBJ1-3; 7 bases fit TRBD1. Germline values: CDR1 SGHTA, CDR2 FQGNSA. The CDR3 runs to 16 residues. The junction had 6 bases not matched to a gene; V was cut back by 2 bases and J by 2 bases. Drawing the rest from reference TRBV7-2 and TRBJ1-3, the complete variable domain is GAGVSQSPSNKVTEKGKDVELRCDPISGHTALYWYRQSLGQGLEFLIYFQGNSAPDKSGLPSDRFSAERTGGSVSTLTIQRTQQEDSAVYLCASSLRDRAAGNTIYFGEGSWLTVV.

J is TRBJ1-1 and V is TRBV2; D perhaps matches TRBD1 (6 bases). V was trimmed by 5 bases and J by 4 bases, leaving 11 bases between them. CDR3 length equals 13 residues. Germline CDR1 SNHLY, CDR2 FYNNEI. The CDR3 DNA follows: TGTGCCAGCAGTCTAACAGGGTTCACTGAAGCTTTCTTT. It encodes CASSLTGFTEAFF.

On this clone itself: In the same sample, other DNA sequences code for this CDR3. CDR3 DNA sequence: TGCGCCAGCTCGCTAGCGGGAGGCTCCTACGAGCAGTACTTC. Translated, it gives CASSLAGGSYEQYF. V usage is TRBV5-1 and J usage is TRBJ2-7, with 11 bases fitting TRBD2. This CDR3 region has 14 residues. Germline loops: CDR1 SGHRS, CDR2 YFSETQ. Losses at the gene ends were 7 bases for V and 0 bases for J; bases not matched to a gene: 3.

This chain connects TRBV9 to TRBJ2-3; D is perhaps TRBD2 (5 bases). Germline assignment: CDR1 SGDLS and CDR2 YYNGEE. The CDR3 is 17 amino acids. Deletions cut 0 bases from V and 2 bases from J, with 16 bases between. CDR3 protein: CASSVGELGTFTDTQYF. The CDR3 bases are TGTGCCAGCAGCGTAGGAGAACTAGGAACCTTCACAGATACGCAGTATTTT.

The chain uses TRBV2 and TRBJ1-2; no clear D gene. Trimming took 8 bases from V and 6 from J, leaving 16 bases between them. The CDR3 has 13 amino acids. Germline V gene lookup returns CDR1 SNHLY and CDR2 FYNNEI. The CDR3 DNA reads as TGTGCCAGCGGAGGAGAGACGGTCGATGGCTACACCTTC. Its protein is CASGGETVDGYTF.

The CDR3: CAWREGPSADTQYF. The DNA for the CDR3 is TGTGCCTGGAGGGAGGGTCCGAGCGCAGATACGCAGTATTTT. This chain links TRBV30 with TRBJ2-3, with D possibly TRBD2 on 6 matching bases. CDR3 length: 14 amino acids. V was trimmed by 3 bases and J by 4 bases, leaving 14 bases between them. Germline CDR1 and CDR2: GTSNPN and SVGIG (reference sequence).

This clone was found a few times. The J gene is TRBJ2-7, the V gene TRBV6-5, with TRBD2 as a possible D gene (5 bases). The CDR3 runs 12 residues. Trimming took off 6 bases at V and 4 bases at J, with 10 bases between the two ends. Germline V gene data show CDR1 as MNHEY and CDR2 as SVGAGI. The CDR3 is CASSEGNYEQYF. DNA for the CDR3: TGTGCCAGCAGCGAGGGTAATTACGAGCAGTACTTC.

The chain joins TRBV19 to TRBJ1-3; 10 nucleotides align to TRBD1. This CDR3 is 16 amino acids long. Germline-derived CDR1 and CDR2 are LNHDA and SQIVND (reference sequence). Losses at the gene ends were 4 bases for V and 2 bases for J; bases not matched to a gene: 5. DNA for the CDR3: TGTGCCAGTAGTAAAGGGACAGGGGCAACTGGAAACACCATATATTTT. It encodes CASSKGTGATGNTIYF. The full variable domain, in which reference TRBV19 and TRBJ1-3 provide the parts outside the CDR3, is DGGITQSPKYLFRKEGQNVTLSCEQNLNHDAMYWYRQDPGQGLRLIYYSQIVNDFQKGDIAEGYSVSREKKESFPLTVTSAQKNPTAFYLCASSKGTGATGNTIYFGEGSWLTVV.

The chain carries TRBV7-2 and TRBJ2-7, with 8 bases aligning to TRBD2. The V segment lost 5 bases and the J segment 9 bases; nucleotides outside the gene matches: 18. CDR3 length: 16 residues. The V gene's germline CDR1 is SGHTA and CDR2 FQGNSA. CDR3 nucleotide sequence: TGTGCCAGCAGCCCCACGGGGGGGCGGGACCGGTGGGGGCAGTACTTC. This gives the protein CASSPTGGRDRWGQYF.

The gene calls are TRBV19 and TRBJ1-2; no firm D call. V was shortened by 5 bases and J by 0 bases, with 10 bases between the two germline ends. Germline V lookup: CDR1 LNHDA, CDR2 SQIVND (reference sequence). The CDR3 loop spans 14 amino acids. The chain's CDR3 is CASSGGIANYGYTF. DNA for the CDR3: TGTGCCAGTAGTGGCGGGATAGCTAACTATGGCTACACCTTC.

This rearrangement joins TRBV29-1 to TRBJ1-3; a possible D gene is TRBD1 (5 bases). The germline V gene has CDR1 SQVTM and CDR2 ANQGSEA. V was pared by 6 bases and J by 0 bases, with 12 bases between. The CDR3 contains 14 residues. In nucleotides, the CDR3 is TGCAGCGTAGCACTCGACAGCTCTGGAAACACCATATATTTT. Its translation is CSVALDSSGNTIYF.

The V call is TRBV9, the J call TRBJ1-4, with a tentative D call TRBD1 (5 bases). Deletions cut 1 base from V and 7 bases from J, with 14 bases between. The germline V gene encodes CDR1 SGDLS and CDR2 YYNGEE. This CDR3 spans 15 amino acids. The CDR3 coding sequence is TGTGCCAGCAGCGTATTGGGCCAGGGTGGTGAAAAACTGTTTTTT. Encoded protein: CASSVLGQGGEKLFF.

V usage is TRBV27 and J usage is TRBJ2-7; no reliable D call. The CDR3 consists of 11 residues. Trimming took 6 bases from V and 7 from J, leaving 10 bases between them. Germline lookup yields CDR1 MNHEY and CDR2 SMNVEV (reference sequence). CDR3 DNA: TGTGCCAGCAGCTCGCGGAAGGAGCAGTACTTC. Translating it yields CASSSRKEQYF.

A single count supports this clone. The chain joins TRBV5-7 to TRBJ2-1; tentatively, D is TRBD1 (6 bases). TRBV5-7 is an ORF, and what it does is uncertain. This CDR3 spans 13 amino acids. The V and J ends lost 8 bases and 3 bases respectively, with 12 bases between them. This chain's CDR3 is CARKRDNYNEQFF. CDR3 DNA: TGTGCCAGGAAACGGGACAACTACAATGAGCAGTTCTTC.

About this clone: This sample includes further DNA sequences coding for the same CDR3. In nucleotides, the CDR3 is TGTGCCAGCAGTTACCGGGACAGGGGTAACTATGGCTACACCTTC. Its translation: CASSYRDRGNYGYTF. V gene TRBV6-5 combines with J gene TRBJ1-2; 10 bases are shared with TRBD1. Germline CDR1 and CDR2: MNHEY and SVGAGI. V dropped 2 bases and J dropped 1; count of bases not matched to a gene: 1. CDR3 length: 15 residues.

The rearrangement joins TRBV7-2 to TRBJ2-5, with D hard to call. Trimming left V 5 bases short and J 0 bases short, with 13 bases between. CDR1 and CDR2 (germline): SGHTA, FQGNSA. CDR3 length: 15 residues. CDR3 amino acids: CASSPSPYYQETQYF. The CDR3 DNA follows: TGTGCCAGCAGCCCATCTCCCTACTACCAAGAGACCCAGTACTTC.

This chain uses TRBV11-2 with TRBJ2-1; 7 bases match TRBD2. Germline lookup yields CDR1 SGHAT and CDR2 FQNNGV. This CDR3 has 15 amino acids. V lost 6 bases to trimming and J lost 12 bases; unmatched junction nucleotides: 17. CDR3 nucleotides: TGTGCCAGCAGACCACCGGGACTATGGGGGTTCGGGCAGTTCTTC. Protein product: CASRPPGLWGFGQFF. Drawing the rest from reference TRBV11-2 and TRBJ2-1, the complete variable domain is EAGVAQSPRYKIIEKRQSVAFWCNPISGHATLYWYQQILGQGPKLLIQFQNNGVVDDSQLPKDRFSAERLKGVDSTLKIQPAKLEDSAVYLCASRPPGLWGFGQFFGPGTRLTVL.

DNA for the CDR3: TGCAGCGTTTCCCCGGGACAGCAAGGAAACACCATATATTTT. This encodes CSVSPGQQGNTIYF. V and J are TRBV29-1 and TRBJ1-3, with TRBD1 matching over 7 bases. The CDR3 length is 14 residues. Trimming cost V 5 bases and J 4 bases; bases outside gene matches: 8. Germline V gene sequence: CDR1 SQVTM, CDR2 ANQGSEA.

This chain uses TRBV6-6 with TRBJ2-7, with TRBD2 matching over 11 bases. CDR1 and CDR2 from the germline V gene are MNHNY and SVGAGI (reference sequence). V trimming: 6 bases; J trimming: 3 bases; junction bases outside the gene matches: 7. This CDR3 has 15 amino acids. The CDR3 here is CASSSGTSGLYEQYF. For the CDR3, the DNA is TGTGCCAGCAGCTCCGGGACTAGCGGCCTCTACGAGCAGTACTTC.

This clone is a singleton in its sample. The V call is TRBV27, the J call TRBJ2-5; TRBD1 matches at 7 bases. The J call may be mistaken, given a closer DNA end match to TRBJ2-7. Germline values: CDR1 MNHEY, CDR2 SMNVEV (reference sequence). The CDR3 has 14 residues. This chain's CDR3 is CASSFRQGPYEQYF. CDR3 nucleotides: TGTGCCAGCAGTTTTCGACAGGGACCCTACGAGCAGTACTTC.